This entry features one T cell receptor (beta chain) sequence. The repertoire was sequenced with immunoSEQ multiplex PCR; TCRdb's copy has only in-frame clones and lacks some. The data hold roughly 110,000 clones, with more than 80% observed a single time. This entry belongs to a study of blood T cell repertoires in COVID-19. Overall study: The United States, Italy and Spain provided the acute and convalescent COVID-19 samples. PBMCs, B-cell-depleted T cells, or T cells provided the cDNA or gDNA that made up the material.

Looked up from germline, CDR1 is SGDLS and CDR2 is YYNGEE. The CDR3 is 15 residues long. Germline trimming cut 0 bases from V and 5 bases from J; bases unmatched to any gene: 5. The sample was peripheral blood. The receptor was isolated from a woman in her forties with acute or convalescent COVID-19. This chain joins TRBV9 and TRBJ2-1; 7 bases are shared with TRBD1. CDR3 bases: TGTGCCAGCAGCGTAGCGACAGGGATTCACAATGAGCAGTTCTTC. As protein: CASSVATGIHNEQFF.